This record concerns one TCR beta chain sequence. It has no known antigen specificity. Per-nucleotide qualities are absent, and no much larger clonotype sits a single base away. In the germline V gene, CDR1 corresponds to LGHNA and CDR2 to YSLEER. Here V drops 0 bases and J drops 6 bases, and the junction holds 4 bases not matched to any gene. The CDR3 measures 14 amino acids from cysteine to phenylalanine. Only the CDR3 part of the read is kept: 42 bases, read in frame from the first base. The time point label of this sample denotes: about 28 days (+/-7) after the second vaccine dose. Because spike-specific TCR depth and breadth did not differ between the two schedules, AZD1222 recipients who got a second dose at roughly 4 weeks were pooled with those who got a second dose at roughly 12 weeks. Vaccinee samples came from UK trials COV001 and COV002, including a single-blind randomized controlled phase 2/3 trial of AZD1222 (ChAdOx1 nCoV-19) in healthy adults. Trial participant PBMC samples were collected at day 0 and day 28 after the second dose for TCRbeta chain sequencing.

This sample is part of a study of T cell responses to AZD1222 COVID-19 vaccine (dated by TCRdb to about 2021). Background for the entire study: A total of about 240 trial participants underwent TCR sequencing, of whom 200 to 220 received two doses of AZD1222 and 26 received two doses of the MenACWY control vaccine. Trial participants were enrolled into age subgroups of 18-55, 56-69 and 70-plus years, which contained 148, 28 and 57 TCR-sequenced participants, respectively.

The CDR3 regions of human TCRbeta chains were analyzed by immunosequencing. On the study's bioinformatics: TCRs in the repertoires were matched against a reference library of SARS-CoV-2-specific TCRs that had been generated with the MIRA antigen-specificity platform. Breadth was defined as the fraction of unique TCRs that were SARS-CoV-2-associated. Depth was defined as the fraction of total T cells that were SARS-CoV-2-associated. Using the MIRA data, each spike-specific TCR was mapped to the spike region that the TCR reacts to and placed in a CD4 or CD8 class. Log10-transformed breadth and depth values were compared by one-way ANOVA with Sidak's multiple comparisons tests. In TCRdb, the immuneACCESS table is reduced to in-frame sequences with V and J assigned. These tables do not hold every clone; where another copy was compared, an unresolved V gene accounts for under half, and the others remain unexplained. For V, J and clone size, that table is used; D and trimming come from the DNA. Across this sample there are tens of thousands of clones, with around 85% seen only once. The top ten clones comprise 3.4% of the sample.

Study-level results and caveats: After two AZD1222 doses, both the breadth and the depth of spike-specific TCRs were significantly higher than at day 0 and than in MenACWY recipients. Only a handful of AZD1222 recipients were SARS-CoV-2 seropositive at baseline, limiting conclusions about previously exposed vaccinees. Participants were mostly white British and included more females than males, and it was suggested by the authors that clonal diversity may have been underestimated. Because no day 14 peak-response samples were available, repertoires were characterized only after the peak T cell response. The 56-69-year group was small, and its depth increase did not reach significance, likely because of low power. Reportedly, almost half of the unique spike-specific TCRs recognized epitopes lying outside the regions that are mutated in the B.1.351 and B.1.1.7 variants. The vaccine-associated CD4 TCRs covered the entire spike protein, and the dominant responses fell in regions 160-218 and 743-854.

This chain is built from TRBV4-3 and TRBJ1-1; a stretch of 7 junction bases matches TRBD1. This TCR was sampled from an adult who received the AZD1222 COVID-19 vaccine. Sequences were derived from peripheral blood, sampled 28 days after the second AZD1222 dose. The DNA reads TGCGCCAGCAGCCAAGATTTAAGGGGGCCTGAAGCTTTCTTT. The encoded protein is CASSQDLRGPEAFF.